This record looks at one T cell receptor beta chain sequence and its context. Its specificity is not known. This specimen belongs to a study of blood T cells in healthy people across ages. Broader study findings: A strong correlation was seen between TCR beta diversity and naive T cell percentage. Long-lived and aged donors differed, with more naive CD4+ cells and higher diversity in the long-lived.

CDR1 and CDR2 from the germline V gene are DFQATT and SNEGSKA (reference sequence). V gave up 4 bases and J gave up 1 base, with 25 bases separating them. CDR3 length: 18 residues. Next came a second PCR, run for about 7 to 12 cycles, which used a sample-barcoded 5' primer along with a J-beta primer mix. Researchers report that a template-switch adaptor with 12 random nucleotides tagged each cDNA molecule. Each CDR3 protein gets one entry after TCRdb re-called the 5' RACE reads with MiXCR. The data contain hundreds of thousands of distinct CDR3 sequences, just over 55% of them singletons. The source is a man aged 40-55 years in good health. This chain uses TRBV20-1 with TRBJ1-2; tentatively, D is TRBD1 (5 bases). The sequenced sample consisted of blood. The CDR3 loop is CSAIDTHGGMRFNYGYTF. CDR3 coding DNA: TGCAGTGCTATTGATACTCACGGGGGGATGAGGTTTAACTATGGCTACACCTTC.